The clone carrying this T cell receptor (beta chain) has just one count. Original handling: It was from reference gene primer amplification that nucleated cell counts were estimated. Produced via immunoSEQ multiplex PCR; TCRdb's table is partial and in-frame only. The V and J calls and the clone size are those of that table, but D and trimming were determined from the DNA. This table holds about 25,000 clones, roughly 87% found once. This sample is part of a study of blood T cell repertoires in COVID-19. On the study more broadly: Acute-phase and convalescent COVID-19 samples originated in the United States, Italy and Spain. The cDNA or gDNA used as material had been derived from T cells, B-cell-depleted T cells, or PBMCs.

CDR3 size: 15 residues. Germline CDR1 and CDR2: SGDLS and YYNGEE. V trimming: 0 bases; J trimming: 3 bases; junction bases outside the gene matches: 3. The sequenced sample consisted of peripheral blood. This TCR came from a man aged 70 or older with acute or convalescent COVID-19. The rearrangement joins TRBV9 to TRBJ2-1, with 7 bases matching TRBD1. The CDR3 region has the DNA TGTGCCAGCAGCGTAGGAGGGGGCAGCTACAATGAGCAGTTCTTC. Amino acids: CASSVGGGSYNEQFF.